This passage covers 6 T cell receptor beta chains from one sample sequenced in a study of identical twins. TCRdb recomputed calls from the 5' RACE reads with MiXCR, one row per CDR3 protein. The sample has 1.5 million to 2 million distinct CDR3 sequences, roughly a third seen once. The specimen sequenced was cord blood. The receptors derive from a newborn girl in good health.

The CDR3 loop is CASSPAPGQYGYTF. The CDR3 DNA is TGTGCCAGCAGCCCTGCTCCGGGACAGTATGGCTACACCTTC. The chain has TRBV6-2 or TRBV6-3 and TRBJ1-2, with 7 positions matching TRBD1. CDR1 is MNHEY and CDR2 is SVGEGT in the germline V gene. The CDR3 sequence is 14 residues long. V was clipped by 6 bases and J by 5 bases; unmatched bases: 9.

This clonotype was counted many times. The CDR3 sequence: CASSQAGLNNEQFF. CDR3 sequence (DNA): TGTGCCAGCAGCCAAGCCGGACTCAACAATGAGCAGTTCTTC. J is TRBJ2-1 and V is TRBV4-2; D is possibly TRBD2 (5 bases). Between the trimmed V and J ends, which lost 1 base and 5 bases, there was a span of 9 bases. The CDR3 runs 14 residues. Germline CDR1 LGHNA, CDR2 YNFKEQ.

This clonotype was seen only a few times. The rearrangement links TRBV7-9 to TRBJ2-6; D is unresolved. V was trimmed by 5 bases and J by 0 bases, leaving 8 bases between them. The CDR3 is 15 residues long. Looked up from germline, CDR1 is SEHNR and CDR2 is FQNEAQ (reference sequence). The DNA for the CDR3 is TGTGCCAGCAGCCAGATAAGCTCTGGGGCCAACGTCCTGACTTTC. This encodes CASSQISSGANVLTF. Together with reference TRBV7-9 and TRBJ2-6, the CDR3 gives the full variable domain: DTGVSQNPRHKITKRGQNVTFRCDPISEHNRLYWYRQTLGQGPEFLTYFQNEAQLEKSRLLSDRFSAERPKGSFSTLEIQRTEQGDSAMYLCASSQISSGANVLTFGAGSRLTVL.

This clonotype was seen a few times. The rearrangement joins TRBV12-3 or TRBV12-4 to TRBJ2-1, with 7 bases fitting TRBD2. Losses at the gene ends were 2 bases for V and 2 bases for J; bases not matched to a gene: 9. The CDR3 is 17 amino acids. CDR3 sequence: CASSLLRGVYAYNEQFF. The DNA of the CDR3 is TGTGCCAGCAGTTTATTACGGGGGGTGTACGCCTACAATGAGCAGTTCTTC.

With regard to this clonotype: A read error is the likely source, as a far larger clone sits one nucleotide away. The J gene is TRBJ1-2, the V gene TRBV13; tentatively, D is TRBD1 (6 bases). The germline V gene encodes CDR1 PRHDT and CDR2 FYEKMQ (reference sequence). CDR3 length: 13 amino acids. As DNA, the CDR3 is TGTGCCAGCAGCGAAGGGGGAAACTATGGCTGCACCTTC. The encoded protein is CASSEGGNYGCTF.

The chain couples TRBV12-3 or TRBV12-4 to TRBJ2-7; D unresolved. The J call may be wrong; the DNA end is better matched by TRBJ2-5. The length of the CDR3 is 13 residues. The CDR3 region is CASSFRPKETQYF. The CDR3 DNA sequence: TGTGCCAGCAGTTTCCGACCAAAAGAGACCCAGTACTTC.